One and the same sample provided the 4 T cell receptor beta chains below, sequenced in a study of blood T cell repertoires in COVID-19. Repertoires were generated with immunoSEQ multiplex PCR, while TCRdb's copy carries only in-frame clones and drops some. Counted here are some 240,000 clones, roughly nine tenths occurring once; the ten biggest clones make up approximately 7.6%. Sequencing input: peripheral blood. These receptors were collected from a man between 60 and 75 years old who had recovered from COVID-19.

This clone has just one count. J is TRBJ2-1 and V is TRBV6-4, with TRBD2 matching over 8 bases. The germline V gene has CDR1 MRHNA and CDR2 SNTAGT. There are 16 residues in the CDR3. V was clipped by 4 bases and J by 1 base; unmatched bases: 6. CDR3: CASSARGGGSYNEQFF. The CDR3, as DNA: TGTGCCAGCAGTGCCCGGGGCGGGGGGTCCTACAATGAGCAGTTCTTC.

This clone appeared a few times. The chain recombines TRBV27 with TRBJ2-7, with D perhaps TRBD1 (6 bases). The CDR3 contains 13 residues. From germline, CDR1 is MNHEY and CDR2 SMNVEV (reference sequence). V was shortened by 9 bases and J by 9 bases, with 21 bases between the two germline ends. CDR3 in DNA: TGTGCCAGGCCTAGAGGACAGTATGACGGGCAGTACGTC. It specifies CARPRGQYDGQYV.

The chain links TRBV30 to TRBJ1-2; TRBD1 is a possible D gene (6 bases). The CDR3 runs to 14 residues. The germline V and J ends were trimmed by 6 bases and 6 bases, with 20 bases remaining between them. Germline V lookup: CDR1 GTSNPN, CDR2 SVGIG (reference sequence). The CDR3 sequence is CACQGLWGQDGYTF. CDR3 nucleotides: TGTGCCTGCCAAGGGCTCTGGGGGCAGGATGGCTACACCTTC.

The chain combines TRBV9 with TRBJ2-3, with D perhaps TRBD2 (7 bases). Trimming cost V 3 bases and J 5 bases, with 19 bases left between them. Looked up from germline, CDR1 is SGDLS and CDR2 is YYNGEE. The CDR3 loop spans 16 amino acids. The CDR3 DNA sequence: TGTGCCAGCAGCGCTTCGGTCGGGGGGCAGGGAGATACGCAGTATTTT. Protein: CASSASVGGQGDTQYF. The full variable domain, its missing parts supplied by reference TRBV9 and TRBJ2-3, is DSGVTQTPKHLITATGQRVTLRCSPRSGDLSVYWYQQSLDQGLQFLIQYYNGEERAKGNILERFSAQQFPDLHSELNLSSLELGDSALYFCASSASVGGQGDTQYFGPGTRLTVL.